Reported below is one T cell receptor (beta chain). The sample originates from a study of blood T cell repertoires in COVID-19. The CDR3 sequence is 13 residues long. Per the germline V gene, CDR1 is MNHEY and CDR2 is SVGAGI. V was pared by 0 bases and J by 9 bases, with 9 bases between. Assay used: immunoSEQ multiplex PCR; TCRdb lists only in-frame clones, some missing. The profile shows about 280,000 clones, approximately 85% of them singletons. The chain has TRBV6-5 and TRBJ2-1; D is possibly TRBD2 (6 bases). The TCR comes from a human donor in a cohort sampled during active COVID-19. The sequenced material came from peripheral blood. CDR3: CASSYSLGGEQFF. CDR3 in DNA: TGTGCCAGCAGTTACTCTCTGGGGGGTGAGCAGTTCTTC.